This T cell receptor (beta chain) was observed in a study of Graves' ophthalmopathy and Graves' hyperthyroidism. About the research overall: Peripheral blood was gathered at first diagnosis, ahead of any treatment whatsoever.

This clonotype came up many times. Scientists amplified the TCR beta CDR3 regions from RNA transcripts. Second-round multiplex PCR came after first-round RT-PCR with HTBI primers. TCRdb called the multiplex PCR reads again in MiXCR, with one record for every CDR3 protein. The profile covers roughly 500,000 distinct CDR3 sequences, with roughly an eighth appearing a single time and roughly 10% taken by the ten largest. The CDR3 runs to 15 residues. The V gene's germline CDR1 is MNHEY and CDR2 SVGAGI. V was clipped by 2 bases and J by 1 base, with 11 bases between them. Patients with other autoimmune diseases, uncontrolled infections, pregnancy or lactation were excluded. The diagnostic workup employed clinical symptoms, serum thyroxine, TRAb, thyroid ultrasound and orbital computed tomography.

The sample comprised blood. The sequence was collected from a woman aged 30 to 39 with Graves' ophthalmopathy. The chain joins TRBV6-5 to TRBJ1-2, with D uncertain. The CDR3 here is CASSYIGRSNYGYTF. The CDR3 DNA reads TGTGCCAGCAGTTACATCGGACGAAGTAACTATGGCTACACCTTC.